A single T cell receptor beta chain is shown here with its context. The sample belongs to a study of blood T cell repertoires in COVID-19. Measured with immunoSEQ multiplex PCR; TCRdb has only the in-frame clones, and not every one. This table has 250,000 to 300,000 clones, roughly 84% appearing once. In terms of age and location, participants ranged from roughly 18 to 95 years and lived in under 30 US areas. Trimming took off 3 bases at V and 6 bases at J, with 9 bases between the two ends. Germline V gene sequence: CDR1 LGHDT, CDR2 YNNKEL (reference sequence). CDR3 length: 14 amino acids. The chain combines TRBV3-1 (or the pseudogene TRBV3-2) with TRBJ1-6; no clear D. What was sequenced was PBMCs or T cells enriched from blood (not recorded which). This clonotype was sampled from a woman between 45 and 60 years old who had been exposed to COVID-19. Here the CDR3 reads CASSHSGANSPLHF. In DNA form, the CDR3 reads TGTGCCAGCAGCCACTCAGGCGCTAATTCACCCCTCCACTTT.